This T cell receptor beta chain was obtained from a study of blood T cell repertoires in COVID-19. TCRdb keeps only in-frame clones here, not all; method: immunoSEQ multiplex PCR. Counted here are approximately 180,000 clones, 87% occurring once; the ten biggest clones make up about 12%. In germline, CDR1 is SGHTA, CDR2 FQGNSA. CDR3 length equals 16 residues. V lost 5 bases and J lost 0, with 13 bases in between. The material sequenced was peripheral blood. This TCR was recovered from a woman in her 70s with COVID-19, enrolled during active disease. The chain recombines TRBV7-2 with TRBJ1-4, with D tentatively TRBD1 (5 bases). The CDR3 DNA reads as TGTGCCAGCAGCGTTTATGCGGGGGCAACTAATGAAAAACTGTTTTTT. Translation gives CASSVYAGATNEKLFF.